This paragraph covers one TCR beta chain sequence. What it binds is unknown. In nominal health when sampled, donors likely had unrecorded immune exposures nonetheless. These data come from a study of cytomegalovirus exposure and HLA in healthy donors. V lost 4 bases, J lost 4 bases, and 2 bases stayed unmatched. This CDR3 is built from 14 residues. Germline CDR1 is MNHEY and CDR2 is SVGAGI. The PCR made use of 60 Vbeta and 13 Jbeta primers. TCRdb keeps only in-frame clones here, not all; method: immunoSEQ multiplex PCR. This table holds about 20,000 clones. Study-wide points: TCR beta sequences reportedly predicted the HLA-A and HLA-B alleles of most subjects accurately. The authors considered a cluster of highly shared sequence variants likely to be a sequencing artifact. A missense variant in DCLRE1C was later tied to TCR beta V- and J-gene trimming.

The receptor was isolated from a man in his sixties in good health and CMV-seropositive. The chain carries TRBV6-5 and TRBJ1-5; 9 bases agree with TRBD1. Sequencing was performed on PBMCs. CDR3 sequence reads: CASSSDRGNQPQHF. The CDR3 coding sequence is TGTGCCAGCAGTTCTGACAGGGGGAATCAGCCCCAGCATTTT.